These 5 T cell receptor beta chains came from one sample sequenced in a study of OX40 agonist ivuxolimab in advanced cancers. Profiled with immunoSEQ multiplex PCR; TCRdb holds only in-frame clones, not every one. Seen here are 60,000 to 70,000 clones, about 88% observed once, and the top ten hold approximately 0.55%. The sequenced sample was CD4+ or CD8+ T cells sorted from blood, obtained in a trial of the OX40 agonist ivuxolimab. These receptors were obtained from an adult with an advanced solid tumor such as melanoma, head and neck, liver or kidney cancer.

This clone appeared once. This chain joins TRBV5-1 and TRBJ1-2; 8 nucleotides align to TRBD1. The V gene's germline CDR1 is SGHRS and CDR2 YFSETQ. V lost 4 bases to trimming and J lost 8 bases; unmatched junction nucleotides: 7. The CDR3 loop spans 13 amino acids. The CDR3, as DNA: TGCGCCAGCAGCATGGGACAGGCAGAAGGCTACACCTTC. Translated: CASSMGQAEGYTF.

The gene calls are TRBV2 and TRBJ1-5; D is unclear. This CDR3 region has 13 residues. Germline V CDR1 and CDR2: SNHLY, FYNNEI. Trimming shortened V by 3 bases and J by 7 bases, and 10 bases separated the two germline ends. CDR3 DNA: TGTGCCAGCAGTGAGGATCTCGGGCAGCCCCAGCATTTT. Translated: CASSEDLGQPQHF.

This clone is a singleton in its sample. The V call is TRBV5-4, the J call TRBJ2-1; 14 bases agree with TRBD2. The V and J ends lost 0 bases and 5 bases, in that order; junction bases with no gene match: 1. This CDR3 contains 16 residues. Germline V gene lookup returns CDR1 SGHNT and CDR2 YYREEE (reference sequence). In DNA form, the CDR3 reads TGTGCCAGCAGCTTGGCGGGACTAGCGGGGGACAATGAGCAGTTCTTC. This sequence encodes CASSLAGLAGDNEQFF.

V gene TRBV10-3 combines with J gene TRBJ2-3; possible D gene TRBD2, 5 bases. The CDR3 sequence is 15 residues long. Germline CDR1 and CDR2: ENHRY and SYGVKD. The V end was cut by 3 bases, the J end by 0 bases, with 10 bases between. The CDR3 loop is CAISEDSVSTDTQYF. CDR3 nucleotide sequence: TGTGCCATCAGTGAAGATAGCGTGAGCACAGATACGCAGTATTTT.

This chain connects TRBV5-1 to TRBJ2-7; D is unresolved. Germline V gene data show CDR1 as SGHRS and CDR2 as YFSETQ. The CDR3 contains 13 residues. V gave up 4 bases and J gave up 4 bases, with 12 bases separating them. As DNA, the CDR3 is TGCGCCAGCAGCCGCAATAGATTGTACGAGCAGTACTTC. Protein product: CASSRNRLYEQYF.